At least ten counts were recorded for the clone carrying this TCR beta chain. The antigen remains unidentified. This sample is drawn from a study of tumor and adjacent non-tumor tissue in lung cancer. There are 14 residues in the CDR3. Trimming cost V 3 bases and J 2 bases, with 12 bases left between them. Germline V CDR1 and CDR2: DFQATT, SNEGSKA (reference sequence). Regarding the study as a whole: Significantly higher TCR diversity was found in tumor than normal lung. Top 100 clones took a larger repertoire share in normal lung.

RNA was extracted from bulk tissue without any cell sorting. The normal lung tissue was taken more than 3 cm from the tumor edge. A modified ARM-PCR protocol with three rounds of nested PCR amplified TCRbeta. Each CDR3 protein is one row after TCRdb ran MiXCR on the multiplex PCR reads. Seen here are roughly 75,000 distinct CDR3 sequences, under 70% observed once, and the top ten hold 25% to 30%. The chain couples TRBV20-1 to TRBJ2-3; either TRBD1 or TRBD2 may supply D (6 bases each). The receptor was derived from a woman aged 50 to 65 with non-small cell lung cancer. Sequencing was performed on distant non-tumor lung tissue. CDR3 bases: TGCAGTGCTAGTGGGGGGCTGGACACAGATACGCAGTATTTT. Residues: CSASGGLDTDTQYF.